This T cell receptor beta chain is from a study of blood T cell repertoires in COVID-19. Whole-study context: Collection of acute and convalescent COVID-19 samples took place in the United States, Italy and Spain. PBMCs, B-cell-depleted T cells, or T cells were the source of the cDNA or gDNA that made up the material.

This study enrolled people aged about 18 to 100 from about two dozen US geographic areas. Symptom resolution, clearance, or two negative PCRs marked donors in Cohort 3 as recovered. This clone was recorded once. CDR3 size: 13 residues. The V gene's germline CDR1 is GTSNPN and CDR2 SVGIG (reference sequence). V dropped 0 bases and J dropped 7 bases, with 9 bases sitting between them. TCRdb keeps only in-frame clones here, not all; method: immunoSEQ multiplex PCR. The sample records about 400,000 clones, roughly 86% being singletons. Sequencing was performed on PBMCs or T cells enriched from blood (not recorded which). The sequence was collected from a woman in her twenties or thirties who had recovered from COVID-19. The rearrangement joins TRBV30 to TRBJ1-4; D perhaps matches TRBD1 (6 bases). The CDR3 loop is CAWSVQGTEKLFF. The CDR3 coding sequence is TGTGCCTGGAGTGTACAGGGAACTGAAAAACTGTTTTTT.